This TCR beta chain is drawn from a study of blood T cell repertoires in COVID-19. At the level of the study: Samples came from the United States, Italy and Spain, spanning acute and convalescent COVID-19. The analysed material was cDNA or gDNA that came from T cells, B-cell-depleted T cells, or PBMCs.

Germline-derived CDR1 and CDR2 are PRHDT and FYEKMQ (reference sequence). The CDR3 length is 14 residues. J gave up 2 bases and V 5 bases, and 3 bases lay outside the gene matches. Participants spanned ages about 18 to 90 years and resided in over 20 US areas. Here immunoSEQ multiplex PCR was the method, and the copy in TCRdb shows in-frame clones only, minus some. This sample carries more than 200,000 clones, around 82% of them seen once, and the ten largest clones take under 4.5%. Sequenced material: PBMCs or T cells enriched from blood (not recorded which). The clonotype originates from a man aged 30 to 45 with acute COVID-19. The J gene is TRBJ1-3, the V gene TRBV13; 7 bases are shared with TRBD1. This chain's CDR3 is CASSQTGTGNTIYF. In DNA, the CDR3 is TGTGCCAGCAGCCAGACAGGGACTGGAAACACCATATATTTT.